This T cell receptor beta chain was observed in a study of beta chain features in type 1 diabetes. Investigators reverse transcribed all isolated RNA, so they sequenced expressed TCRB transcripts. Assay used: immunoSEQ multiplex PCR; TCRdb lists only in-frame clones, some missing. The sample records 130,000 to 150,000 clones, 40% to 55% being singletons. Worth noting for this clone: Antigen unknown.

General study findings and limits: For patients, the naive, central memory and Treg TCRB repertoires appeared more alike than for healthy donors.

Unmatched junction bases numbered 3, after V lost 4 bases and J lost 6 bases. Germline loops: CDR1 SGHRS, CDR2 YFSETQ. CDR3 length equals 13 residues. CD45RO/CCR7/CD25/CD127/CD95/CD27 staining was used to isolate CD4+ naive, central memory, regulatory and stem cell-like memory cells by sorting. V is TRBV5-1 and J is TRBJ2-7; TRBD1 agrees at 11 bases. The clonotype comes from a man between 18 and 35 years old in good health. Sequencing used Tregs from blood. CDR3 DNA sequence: TGCGCCAGCAGCCCGGACAGGGGGCGCGAGCAGTACTTC. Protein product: CASSPDRGREQYF. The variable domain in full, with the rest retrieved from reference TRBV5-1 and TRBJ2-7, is KAGVTQTPRYLIKTRGQQVTLSCSPISGHRSVSWYQQTPGQGLQFLFEYFSETQRNKGNFPGRFSGRQFSNSRSEMNVSTLELGDSALYLCASSPDRGREQYFGPGTRLTVT.